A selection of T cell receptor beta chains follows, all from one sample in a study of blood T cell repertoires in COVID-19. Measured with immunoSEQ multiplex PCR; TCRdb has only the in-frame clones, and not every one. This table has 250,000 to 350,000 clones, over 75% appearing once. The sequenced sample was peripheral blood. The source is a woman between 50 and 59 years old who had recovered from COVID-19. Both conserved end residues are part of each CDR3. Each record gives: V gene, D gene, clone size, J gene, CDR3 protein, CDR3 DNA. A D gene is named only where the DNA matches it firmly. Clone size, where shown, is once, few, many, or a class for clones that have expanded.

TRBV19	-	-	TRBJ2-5	CASSIGPGLETQYF	TGTGCCAGTAGTATAGGGCCAGGGCTAGAGACCCAGTACTTC
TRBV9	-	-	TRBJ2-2	CASSPAPRGTGELFF	TGTGCCAGCAGCCCCGCACCCCGGGGCACCGGGGAGCTGTTTTTT
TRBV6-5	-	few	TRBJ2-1	CASRTTSSYNEQFF	TGTGCCAGCAGAACGACTAGTTCCTACAATGAGCAGTTCTTC
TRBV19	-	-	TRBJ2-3	CASNAGQGQSQYF	TGTGCCAGTAACGCGGGTCAGGGGCAGTCGCAGTATTTT
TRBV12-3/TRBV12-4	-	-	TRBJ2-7	CASSVDSYEQYF	TGTGCCAGCAGTGTTGACAGCTACGAGCAGTACTTC
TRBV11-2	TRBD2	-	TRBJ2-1	CASSSASGSWNEQFF	TGTGCCAGCAGCTCGGCTAGCGGGAGCTGGAATGAGCAGTTCTTC
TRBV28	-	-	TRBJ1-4	CASNRVGGSGGEKLFF	TGTGCCAGCAATCGGGTGGGGGGATCAGGAGGAGAAAAACTGTTTTTT
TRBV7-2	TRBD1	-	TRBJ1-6	CASSPGGGQLNSPLHF	TGTGCCAGCAGCCCGGGGGGGGGACAGCTTAATTCACCCCTCCACTTT
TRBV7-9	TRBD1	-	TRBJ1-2	CASSWGQTNYGYTF	TGTGCCAGCAGCTGGGGACAGACTAACTATGGCTACACCTTC
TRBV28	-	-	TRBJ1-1	CASSFRGGDTEAFF	TGTGCCAGCAGTTTCAGGGGAGGGGATACTGAAGCTTTCTTT
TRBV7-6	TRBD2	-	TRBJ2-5	CASSLEVRASGFQETQYF	TGTGCCAGCAGCTTAGAGGTTAGAGCTAGCGGGTTCCAAGAGACCCAGTACTTC
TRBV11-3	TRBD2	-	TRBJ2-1	CASSPGLAGANEQFF	TGTGCCAGCAGCCCGGGACTAGCGGGGGCCAATGAGCAGTTCTTC
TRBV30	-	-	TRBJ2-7	CAWSAGAPYEQYF	TGTGCCTGGAGTGCGGGAGCCCCCTACGAGCAGTACTTC
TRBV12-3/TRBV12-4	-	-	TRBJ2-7	CASSFGGFDEQYF	TGTGCCAGCAGTTTTGGAGGGTTCGACGAGCAGTACTTC
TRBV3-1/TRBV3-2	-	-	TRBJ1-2	CASSQERGQGHYGYTF	TGTGCCAGCAGCCAAGAGAGGGGTCAGGGGCACTATGGCTACACCTTC
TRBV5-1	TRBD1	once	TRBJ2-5	CASSFGTGGETQYF	TGCGCCAGCAGCTTCGGGACAGGGGGAGAGACCCAGTACTTC
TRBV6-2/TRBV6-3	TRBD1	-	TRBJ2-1	CASSSPGQGDDEQFF	TGTGCCAGCAGTTCCCCGGGACAGGGGGACGATGAGCAGTTCTTC
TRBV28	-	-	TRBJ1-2	CASSVGGSNYGYTF	TGTGCCAGCTCCGTTGGAGGCTCTAACTATGGCTACACCTTC
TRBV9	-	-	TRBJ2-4	CASSVDGQGGNIQYF	TGTGCCAGCAGCGTAGATGGGCAGGGGGGAAACATTCAGTACTTC
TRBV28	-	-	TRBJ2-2	CASSRDFSPGELFF	TGTGCCAGCAGCCGCGACTTCTCCCCGGGGGAGCTGTTTTTT
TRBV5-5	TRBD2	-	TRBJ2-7	CASSPTGTSGTYEQYF	TGTGCCAGCAGCCCAACTGGGACTAGCGGGACCTACGAGCAGTACTTC
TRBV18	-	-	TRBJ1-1	CASSLRQNTEAFF	TGTGCCAGCTCACTTCGACAGAACACTGAAGCTTTCTTT
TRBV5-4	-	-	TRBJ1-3	CASSLKTGDSGNTIYF	TGTGCCAGCAGCTTGAAAACAGGCGACTCTGGAAACACCATATATTTT
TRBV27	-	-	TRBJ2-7	CASSLFDSRYEQYF	TGTGCCAGCAGTTTATTCGACAGCCGCTACGAGCAGTACTTC
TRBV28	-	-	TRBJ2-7	CASSRKRTGGVHEQYF	TGTGCCAGCAGTAGGAAGAGGACTGGGGGCGTCCACGAGCAGTACTTC
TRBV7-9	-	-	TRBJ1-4	CAAKDRINEKLFF	TGTGCCGCCAAGGACAGAATAAATGAAAAACTGTTTTTT
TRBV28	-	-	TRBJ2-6	CASRKTIVTSGANVLTF	TGTGCCAGCAGGAAGACTATCGTGACCTCTGGGGCCAACGTCCTGACTTTC
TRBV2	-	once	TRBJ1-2	CASRYSLGGSYTF	TGTGCCAGCAGATACAGCCTGGGGGGGAGCTACACCTTC
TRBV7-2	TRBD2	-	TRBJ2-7	CASSLDASGSGEQYF	TGTGCCAGCAGCTTAGATGCTAGCGGGAGTGGCGAGCAGTACTTC
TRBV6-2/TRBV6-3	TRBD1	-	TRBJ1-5	CASSPQTGNLAQPQHF	TGTGCCAGCAGCCCTCAGACAGGGAACCTCGCTCAGCCCCAGCATTTT
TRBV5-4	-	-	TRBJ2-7	CASSLTRGRQYF	TGTGCCAGCAGCTTGACGCGGGGAAGGCAGTACTTC